Each of the 21 T cell receptor beta chains below was sequenced from the same sample in a study of graft-versus-host responses after intestinal transplantation. Repertoires were generated with immunoSEQ multiplex PCR, while TCRdb's copy carries only in-frame clones and drops some. The table shows 95,000 to 110,000 clones, with roughly 90% occurring only once. For these receptors, no antigen is known. The input for sequencing was unstimulated CD4+ T cells sorted from spleen or lymph node cells, taken before intestinal transplant. The receptor set was obtained from a human donor who received an intestinal transplant.

This chain joins TRBV9 and TRBJ2-3, with TRBD2 as a possible D gene (5 bases). V was cut by 3 bases and J by 2 bases, with 19 bases left in between. Germline V gives CDR1 SGDLS, CDR2 YYNGEE. CDR3 length equals 17 residues. The CDR3 protein is CASSAGINSGNTDTQYF. The CDR3 DNA follows: TGTGCCAGCAGCGCCGGTATCAATTCGGGGAACACAGATACGCAGTATTTT.

V usage is TRBV5-1 and J usage is TRBJ1-5; D gene uncertain. V shed 2 bases and J shed 5 bases, with 8 bases lying between them. CDR1 and CDR2 (germline): SGHRS, YFSETQ. The CDR3 is 13 residues long. In DNA, the CDR3 is TGCGCCAGCAGCTTCAAGAGTGATCAGCCCCAGCATTTT. Encoded protein: CASSFKSDQPQHF.

The V call is TRBV7-9, the J call TRBJ1-6, with 9 bases lining up with TRBD1. V gave up 5 bases and J gave up 19 bases; unmatched junction bases: 9. From germline, CDR1 is SEHNR and CDR2 FQNEAQ (reference sequence). CDR3 length equals 12 residues. The CDR3: CASSLEDRGSHF. The CDR3 bases are TGTGCCAGCAGCCTTGAGGACAGGGGCTCTCACTTT.

This clone turned up a few times. CDR3 region: CASRPGGGEYQPQHF. The CDR3 DNA follows: TGTGCCAGCAGGCCCGGCGGGGGGGAATATCAGCCCCAGCATTTT. The gene calls are TRBV6-1 and TRBJ1-5, with D perhaps TRBD1 (5 bases). The V and J ends lost 6 bases and 5 bases respectively, with 17 bases between them. Germline V gene lookup returns CDR1 MNHNS and CDR2 SASEGT. CDR3 length: 15 residues.

A word on this clone: An end of the junction does not agree with germline; a read error may underlie this. The V gene is TRBV2, the J gene TRBJ1-5, with D possibly matching TRBD1 (6 bases). Germline-derived CDR1 and CDR2 are SNHLY and FYNNEI. This CDR3 region has 13 residues. CDR3 residues: CASSEDSSQPQHF. The CDR3 DNA is TGTGCCAGCAGCGAGGACAGCAGTCAGCCCCAGCATTTT.

The V and J genes are TRBV28 and TRBJ1-1; D possibly corresponds to TRBD1 (6 bases). Germline assignment: CDR1 MDHEN and CDR2 SYDVKM. Trimming removed 4 bases from V and 2 bases from J, with 11 bases in between. The CDR3 length is 14 residues. The CDR3 loop is CASSSRGPNTEAFF. In DNA, the CDR3 is TGTGCCAGCAGTTCGCGGGGGCCTAACACTGAAGCTTTCTTT.

V usage is TRBV5-6 and J usage is TRBJ2-7; 7 bases align to TRBD2. The CDR3 has 13 residues. Germline lookup yields CDR1 SGHDT and CDR2 YYEEEE. After removal of 2 bases from V and 7 bases from J, the junction contained 6 bases not matched to a gene. CDR3 bases: TGTGCCAGCAGCTTTCGCGGGAGATCTGAGCAGTACTTC. This gives the protein CASSFRGRSEQYF.

This clone came up once. This sequence joins TRBV5-5 and TRBJ1-5; D might be TRBD1 (6 bases). Germline V gene data show CDR1 as SGHKS and CDR2 as YYEKEE (reference sequence). Trimming took 1 base from V and 2 from J, leaving 13 bases between them. The CDR3 spans 16 residues. The chain's CDR3 is CASSLSLRQGNQPQHF. In nucleotides, the CDR3 is TGTGCCAGCAGCTTGAGCCTCCGACAGGGCAATCAGCCCCAGCATTTT.

This chain joins TRBV25-1 and TRBJ2-5; possibly TRBD1 for D (6 bases). The CDR3 length is 14 residues. Trimming cost V 2 bases and J 4 bases, with 11 bases left between them. The germline V gene has CDR1 MGHDK and CDR2 SYGVNS. The CDR3 nucleotides read TGTGCCAGCAGTGAACAGGGGAAGGGAGAGACCCAGTACTTC. This encodes CASSEQGKGETQYF.

The V call is TRBV7-9, the J call TRBJ1-1; the D is unclear. The CDR3 sequence is 14 residues long. The germline V gene encodes CDR1 SEHNR and CDR2 FQNEAQ (reference sequence). The ends were cut back, 5 bases at V and 3 bases at J, with 13 bases in the middle. CDR3 sequence reads: CASSPRGWDTEAFF. The CDR3 DNA reads as TGTGCCAGCAGCCCCCGTGGGTGGGACACTGAAGCTTTCTTT. Using reference TRBV7-9 and TRBJ1-1 for the parts outside the CDR3, the full variable domain is DTGVSQNPRHKITKRGQNVTFRCDPISEHNRLYWYRQTLGQGPEFLTYFQNEAQLEKSRLLSDRFSAERPKGSFSTLEIQRTEQGDSAMYLCASSPRGWDTEAFFGQGTRLTVV.

The V and J genes are TRBV5-6 and TRBJ2-1; 7 nucleotides match TRBD2. This CDR3 spans 13 amino acids. The trim removed 7 bases at V and 4 bases at J, leaving 5 bases unmatched. Germline CDR1 and CDR2: SGHDT and YYEEEE. CDR3 in DNA: TGTGCCAGCGCGGGAGCGGGGTACAATGAGCAGTTCTTC. It is translated as CASAGAGYNEQFF.

Of note for this clone: This CDR3 is also generated by other DNA sequences in the sample. This chain joins TRBV5-6 and TRBJ2-7; 8 nucleotides agree with TRBD2. Germline CDR1 SGHDT, CDR2 YYEEEE. This CDR3 has 15 residues. Germline trimming cut 0 bases from V and 2 bases from J; bases unmatched to any gene: 4. The DNA of the CDR3 is TGTGCCAGCAGCTTGGGTCCGGGGGGGACCTACGAGCAGTACTTC. This codes for CASSLGPGGTYEQYF.

The chain has TRBV5-1 and TRBJ2-2, with D perhaps TRBD1 or TRBD2 (6 bases each). Trimming left V 4 bases short and J 1 base short, with 14 bases between. This CDR3 comprises 16 residues. Germline V CDR1 and CDR2: SGHRS, YFSETQ. CDR3 coding DNA: TGCGCCAGCAGCCGAGGTGCGGGACAGAACACCGGGGAGCTGTTTTTT. This encodes CASSRGAGQNTGELFF.

The chain uses TRBV18 and TRBJ2-2; TRBD1 is a possible D gene (6 bases). Germline CDR1 is KGHSH and CDR2 is LQKENI. The ends were cut back, 4 bases at V and 6 bases at J, with 12 bases in the middle. The CDR3 contains 14 residues. CDR3 DNA: TGTGCCAGCTCACGGCAACAGGGAGCCGGGGAGCTGTTTTTT. This codes for CASSRQQGAGELFF.

The J gene is TRBJ2-1, the V gene TRBV11-2; weak D call: TRBD1 (8 bases). CDR3 length: 15 amino acids. Trimming took 0 bases from V and 6 from J, leaving 12 bases between them. The germline V gene encodes CDR1 SGHAT and CDR2 FQNNGV. Here the CDR3 reads CASSLEQGGTNEQFF. The CDR3 coding sequence is TGTGCCAGCAGCTTAGAACAGGGGGGGACCAATGAGCAGTTCTTC.

The rearrangement joins TRBV10-3 to TRBJ1-5; D is perhaps TRBD1 (5 bases). The CDR3 consists of 15 residues. The V and J ends lost 4 bases and 1 base respectively, with 11 bases between them. Germline V gives CDR1 ENHRY, CDR2 SYGVKD. The CDR3 sequence: CAISAGGGSNQPQHF. The CDR3 bases are TGTGCCATCAGTGCTGGGGGGGGGAGCAATCAGCCCCAGCATTTT.

The chain employs TRBV2 and TRBJ1-1, with 7 bases lining up with TRBD1. Germline trimming cut 5 bases from V and 0 bases from J; bases unmatched to any gene: 3. CDR3 length: 14 amino acids. CDR1 SNHLY and CDR2 FYNNEI come from the germline V gene. The CDR3 reads CASSFRGLNTEAFF. DNA of the CDR3: TGTGCCAGCAGTTTCAGGGGGTTGAACACTGAAGCTTTCTTT.

The V and J genes are TRBV18 and TRBJ2-7; D is uncertain. Germline assignment: CDR1 KGHSH and CDR2 LQKENI. The CDR3 totals 14 residues. The ends were cut back, 6 bases at V and 4 bases at J, with 16 bases in the middle. CDR3 DNA: TGTGCCAGCTCCCGCGAACAGACGGAATACGAGCAGTACTTC. Amino acids: CASSREQTEYEQYF.

The rearrangement links TRBV4-1 to TRBJ2-1; perhaps D is TRBD1 or TRBD2 (6 bases each). V lost 1 base to trimming and J lost 7 bases, with 14 bases between them. Germline CDR1 is MGHRA and CDR2 is YSYEKL. This CDR3 contains 15 residues. The chain's CDR3 is CASSQVGGRVNEQFF. CDR3 DNA sequence: TGCGCCAGCAGCCAAGTTGGGGGGCGCGTGAATGAGCAGTTCTTC.

The CDR3 region has the DNA TGTGCCAGCAGCGCCACAACGAGCGGAGAGACCCAGTACTTC. Encoded protein: CASSATTSGETQYF. The chain is built from TRBV5-4 and TRBJ2-5, with a possible D match to TRBD2 (5 bases). The germline CDR1 and CDR2 sequences are SGHNT and YYREEE (reference sequence). The CDR3 consists of 14 residues. V lost 4 bases and J 4 bases, leaving 14 bases between the germline ends.

The chain has TRBV5-1 and TRBJ1-5; D may be TRBD1 (5 bases). V shed 1 base and J shed 3 bases, with 11 bases lying between them. CDR1 and CDR2 from the germline V gene are SGHRS and YFSETQ. The CDR3 totals 15 residues. The CDR3, as DNA: TGCGCCAGCAGCTTGAACGGGGGTTCCAATCAGCCCCAGCATTTT. Its translation is CASSLNGGSNQPQHF.